The clone carrying this T cell receptor beta chain was observed a few times. The time point: newly diagnosed GD, antithyroid drugs for less than 3 months. From RNA extracted from PBMCs, the TCR library was made. Construction of the TCR beta libraries employed iRepertoire HTBI primers in conjunction with Arm-PCR of CDR3 regions. TCRdb called the multiplex PCR reads again in MiXCR, with one record for every CDR3 protein. This repertoire shows around 450,000 distinct CDR3 sequences, around 14% found once; its top ten account for roughly 17%. This sample stems from a study of regulatory T cells in long-lasting Graves disease. V was trimmed by 2 bases and J by 9 bases, leaving 10 bases between them. Germline V gene data show CDR1 as LGHNT and CDR2 as FRNRAP. CDR3 size: 13 residues. In addition, the sample was reused for a study of T cells in Graves' hyperthyroidism and ophthalmopathy. As that study records: Each diagnosis was grounded in clinical symptoms, serum thyroxine and TRAb, thyroid ultrasound, and orbital computed tomography. Expanded thyroid clonotypes (above 0.001) were mostly also found in blood.

The input for sequencing was peripheral blood mononuclear cells (PBMCs), taken at new diagnosis, from a patient treated with antithyroid drugs. This rearrangement joins TRBV12-5 to TRBJ2-2; D not certain. The TCR sequence derives from a woman in her 30s with Graves disease. The DNA of the CDR3 is TGTGCTAGTGGTTTGTATCCCAGCCGGGAGCTGTTTTTT. It specifies CASGLYPSRELFF.